This T cell receptor beta chain is drawn from a study of regulatory T cells in long-lasting Graves disease. Overall study findings and caveats: New patients shared some 890 public clonotypes, fewer than the approximately 3,000 shared by persistent patients.

Time point indicated: newly diagnosed GD, antithyroid drugs for less than 3 months. After RNA was extracted from PBMCs, the TCR library was made from it. Building the TCR beta libraries relied on iRepertoire HTBI primers, and CDR3 regions underwent Arm-PCR. From the multiplex PCR reads, TCRdb called clonotypes with MiXCR, one entry per CDR3 protein. The table shows under 450,000 distinct CDR3 sequences, with roughly 17% occurring only once. This clonotype appeared many times. No antigen is known for it. These data were also reused for a study on T cells in Graves' hyperthyroidism and ophthalmopathy. This second study says: Lactation, pregnancy, other autoimmune disease or uncontrolled infection excluded patients.

The origin of this receptor is a woman in her late teens or twenties with Graves disease. The sequenced sample was peripheral blood mononuclear cells (PBMCs), obtained at new diagnosis, from a patient treated with antithyroid drugs.

For the CDR3, the DNA is TGCGCCAGCAGCCGGGGGCAGATGAACACTGAAGCTTTCTTT. Protein: CASSRGQMNTEAFF. V usage is TRBV5-1 and J usage is TRBJ1-1; D might be TRBD1 (6 bases). Germline CDR1 is SGHRS and CDR2 is YFSETQ. Between the trimmed V and J ends, which lost 4 bases and 0 bases, there was a span of 10 bases. The CDR3 has 14 amino acids.